This T cell receptor (beta chain) was found in a study of technical replicates of blood from a few donors. Measured with immunoSEQ multiplex PCR; TCRdb has only the in-frame clones, and not every one. The sample shows fewer than 100,000 clones, 95% to 97% of them seen only once. V was clipped by 3 bases and J by 2 bases, with 12 bases between them. There are 14 residues in the CDR3. Per the germline V gene, CDR1 is GTSNPN and CDR2 is SVGIG (reference sequence). V and J are TRBV30 and TRBJ2-3; weak D call: TRBD1 (6 bases). Source material: T cells isolated from PBMCs. The source of this sequence is a human donor in good health. CDR3 sequence (DNA): TGTGCCTGGAGGGAGACAGGTACCACAGATACGCAGTATTTT. Translating it yields CAWRETGTTDTQYF.